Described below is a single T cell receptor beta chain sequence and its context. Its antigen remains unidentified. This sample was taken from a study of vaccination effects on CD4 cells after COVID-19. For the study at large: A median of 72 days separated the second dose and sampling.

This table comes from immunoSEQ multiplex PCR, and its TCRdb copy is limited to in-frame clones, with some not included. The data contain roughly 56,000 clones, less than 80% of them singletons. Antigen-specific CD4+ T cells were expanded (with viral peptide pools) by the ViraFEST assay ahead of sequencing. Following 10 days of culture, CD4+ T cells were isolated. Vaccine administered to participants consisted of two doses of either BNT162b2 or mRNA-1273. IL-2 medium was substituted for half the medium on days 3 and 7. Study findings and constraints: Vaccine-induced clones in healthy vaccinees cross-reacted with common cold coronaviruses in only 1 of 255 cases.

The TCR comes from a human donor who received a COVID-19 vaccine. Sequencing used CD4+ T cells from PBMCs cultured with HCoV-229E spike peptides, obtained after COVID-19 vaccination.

The CDR3 DNA sequence: TGTGCCAGCAGCCCAAAATTGACCTATATGAACACTGAAGCTTTCTTT. Translation gives CASSPKLTYMNTEAFF. The chain combines TRBV5-8 with TRBJ1-1, with D hard to call. This CDR3 is built from 16 residues. Germline V CDR1 and CDR2: SGHTS, YDEGEE. V was trimmed by 4 bases and J by 0 bases, leaving 16 bases between them.